Listed here are 14 T cell receptor beta chains from one sample, sequenced in a study of HIV-infected patients and healthy controls. Whole blood was used without fractionation, so all unsorted peripheral T cells were included. cDNA was made from approximately 500 ng RNA using alpha and beta constant primers. Separate chain-specific third strand synthesis with multiplexing indices produced the alpha and beta libraries. TCRdb reprocessed the 5' RACE reads with MiXCR, giving one entry per CDR3 protein. Altogether thousands of distinct CDR3 sequences are present, 7% to 10% being singletons, with the ten largest covering 15% to 20%. The specimen was blood, collected before antiretroviral therapy. The receptors stem from an adult with HIV infection.

This clonotype occurred many times. V is TRBV10-3 and J is TRBJ2-1; TRBD1 or TRBD2 may be the D gene (6 bases each). Germline loops: CDR1 ENHRY, CDR2 SYGVKD. This CDR3 contains 14 residues. Trimming removed 6 bases from V and 2 bases from J, with 11 bases in between. The CDR3 sequence: CAIREGGAYNEQFF. The DNA of the CDR3 is TGTGCCATCAGGGAGGGGGGCGCCTACAATGAGCAGTTCTTC.

This clonotype was observed a few times. The J gene is TRBJ1-6, the V gene TRBV16; no firm D call. Trimming shortened V by 2 bases and J by 8 bases, and 4 bases separated the two germline ends. The CDR3 totals 12 residues. CDR1 and CDR2 (germline): KGHSY, FQNENV. The CDR3 coding sequence is TGTGCCAGCAGCCAAGGGCATTCACCCCTCCACTTT. Its protein is CASSQGHSPLHF.

This clonotype came up many times. V gene TRBV7-8 combines with J gene TRBJ2-5; 13 bases are a match to TRBD2. Germline V gene sequence: CDR1 SGHVS, CDR2 FQNEAQ. V lost 4 bases and J lost 5; bases outside the gene matches: 25. The CDR3 consists of 22 residues. The CDR3 coding sequence is TGTGCCAGCAGCTCGCCCGGACTCGTGAACTGGAAGGGACTAGCGGGGTTTGAGACCCAGTACTTC. This sequence encodes CASSSPGLVNWKGLAGFETQYF.

This clonotype ranks as medium-sized. The chain uses TRBV4-1 and TRBJ2-1; 8 positions agree with TRBD2. The V and J ends lost 1 base and 8 bases, in that order; junction bases with no gene match: 4. In germline, CDR1 is MGHRA, CDR2 YSYEKL. The CDR3 extends over 14 amino acids. CDR3 DNA sequence: TGCGCCAGCAGCCAAGCTGGACTAGCCTATGAGCAGTTCTTC. Its protein is CASSQAGLAYEQFF.

The V and J genes are TRBV9 and TRBJ1-1, with a possible D match to TRBD1 (6 bases). The V end was cut by 6 bases, the J end by 3 bases, with 9 bases between. This CDR3 is built from 12 residues. Germline CDR1 reads SGDLS; CDR2 reads YYNGEE. The CDR3 region is CASKGGDTEAFF. Written as DNA, the CDR3 is TGTGCCAGCAAGGGGGGGGACACTGAAGCTTTCTTT.

This clonotype came up many times. The chain joins TRBV6-2 or TRBV6-3 to TRBJ2-1, with TRBD2 matching over 8 bases. V shed 9 bases and J 2 bases; nucleotides not matched to a gene: 3. Germline CDR1 reads MNHEY; CDR2 reads SVGEGT. CDR3 length: 13 residues. CDR3 sequence reads: CASQLAAYNEQFF. In DNA form, the CDR3 reads TGTGCCAGTCAACTAGCGGCCTACAATGAGCAGTTCTTC.

The sample holds many counts of this clonotype. The V call is TRBV6-6, the J call TRBJ1-5, with 7 bases that match TRBD1. Looked up from germline, CDR1 is MNHNY and CDR2 is SVGAGI (reference sequence). The CDR3 sequence is 15 residues long. V gave up 7 bases and J gave up 5 bases; unmatched junction bases: 11. The CDR3 DNA is TGTGCCAGCACTTCGACAGGGAAAGCGGATCAGCCCCAGCATTTT. Its protein product is CASTSTGKADQPQHF.

In its sample, this clonotype ranks as medium-sized (0.01 to 0.1%). This sequence joins TRBV19 and TRBJ2-1; tentatively, D is TRBD2 (5 bases). The germline V gene has CDR1 LNHDA and CDR2 SQIVND (reference sequence). The CDR3 runs to 13 residues. The V end was cut by 5 bases, the J end by 4 bases, with 9 bases between. CDR3 nucleotides: TGTGCCAGTAGTCCCGGACTTTACAATGAGCAGTTCTTC. This gives the protein CASSPGLYNEQFF.

This clonotype has a single count. The V and J genes are TRBV5-1 and TRBJ2-7, with 9 bases identical to TRBD2. Germline-derived CDR1 and CDR2 are SGHRS and YFSETQ. This CDR3 spans 14 amino acids. For the CDR3, the DNA is TGCGCCAGCAGCTTTGGAGCGGGGGGCTACGAGCGGTACGTC. Its translation is CASSFGAGGYERYV.

Only one count was recorded for this clonotype. V gene TRBV30 combines with J gene TRBJ1-1, with D maybe TRBD1 (6 bases). Trimming left V 4 bases short and J 3 bases short, with 9 bases between. The CDR3 covers 12 residues. The germline V gene has CDR1 GTSNPN and CDR2 SVGIG (reference sequence). Written as DNA, the CDR3 is TGTGCCTGGACCCGGACAGACACTGAAGCTTTCTTT. Translated: CAWTRTDTEAFF.

This clonotype was observed a single time. This chain links TRBV12-5 with TRBJ1-1; 8 nucleotides line up with TRBD1. CDR3 size: 19 residues. Looked up from germline, CDR1 is LGHNT and CDR2 is FRNRAP. Losses at the gene ends were 0 bases for V and 1 base for J; bases not matched to a gene: 13. The DNA for the CDR3 is TGTGCTAGTGGTTTGGTATCGCGGGTGGCAGGGGGCAGGAACACTGAAGCTTTCTTT. Protein: CASGLVSRVAGGRNTEAFF.

By frequency in the sample, this clonotype is medium-sized. The V and J genes are TRBV6-6 and TRBJ2-3; 8 bases fit TRBD2. CDR1 is MNHNY, CDR2 SVGAGI, per germline (reference sequence). The length of the CDR3 is 14 residues. J was trimmed by 1 base and V by 8 bases; bases with no gene match: 5. CDR3 loop: CASSPGGGTDTQYF. The CDR3 DNA reads as TGTGCCAGCTCACCGGGAGGGGGCACAGATACGCAGTATTTT.

In its sample, this clonotype ranks as medium-sized (0.01 to 0.1%). The gene calls are TRBV7-8 and TRBJ2-7; 12 bases are shared with TRBD1. V lost 7 bases to trimming and J lost 6 bases; unmatched junction nucleotides: 7. Germline V gene lookup returns CDR1 SGHVS and CDR2 FQNEAQ. The CDR3 spans 14 residues. The CDR3 spells CASKTRDRGREQYF. The CDR3 DNA reads as TGTGCCAGCAAAACCCGGGACAGGGGGCGCGAGCAGTACTTC.

The sample holds many counts of this clonotype. The V gene is TRBV7-7, the J gene TRBJ2-5; 13 bases are shared with TRBD2. CDR3 size: 16 residues. V shed 6 bases, J shed 4 bases, and the junction held 8 bases outside the gene matches. Germline assignment: CDR1 SSHAT and CDR2 FNYEAQ (reference sequence). Here the CDR3 reads CASSYGLAGVPETQYF. The DNA of the CDR3 is TGTGCCAGCAGTTACGGACTAGCGGGGGTTCCAGAGACCCAGTACTTC.